The 32 T cell receptor beta chains below all came from one sample that was sequenced in a study of cytomegalovirus exposure and HLA in healthy donors. Primers for the PCR totalled 60 Vbeta and 13 Jbeta. Repertoires were generated with immunoSEQ multiplex PCR, while TCRdb's copy carries only in-frame clones and drops some. There are about 110,000 clones in the sample, with roughly 3.7% held by the top ten. Material for sequencing was PBMCs. The receptors derive from a man aged 25-40 years in good health and CMV-seronegative.

The genes are TRBV7-9 and TRBJ1-1; possible D gene TRBD1, 6 bases. CDR1 is SEHNR, CDR2 FQNEAQ, per germline (reference sequence). CDR3 length: 14 amino acids. Trimming stripped 6 bases from V and 0 bases from J, with 11 bases between. The CDR3 here is CASRAGTLNTEAFF. Here the CDR3 DNA reads TGTGCCAGCAGGGCCGGGACACTGAACACTGAAGCTTTCTTT.

This chain connects TRBV5-1 to TRBJ1-4, with D tentatively TRBD1 (6 bases). Germline values: CDR1 SGHRS, CDR2 YFSETQ. There are 13 residues in the CDR3. Between the trimmed V and J ends, which lost 3 bases and 5 bases, there was a span of 8 bases. The CDR3 bases are TGCGCCAGCAGCTCGCAGGGGAATGAAAAACTGTTTTTT. Encoded protein: CASSSQGNEKLFF.

The chain recombines TRBV6-1 with TRBJ2-1, with D possibly being TRBD1 (6 bases). The CDR3 sequence is 13 residues long. Germline V CDR1 and CDR2: MNHNS, SASEGT. The V end lost 6 bases, the J end lost 5 bases, and 11 bases lay between the germline ends. The CDR3 is CASRLDSNNEQFF. In DNA form, the CDR3 reads TGTGCCAGCAGGCTGGACAGCAACAATGAGCAGTTCTTC.

The V and J genes are TRBV2 and TRBJ2-7; TRBD2 might be the D (5 bases). With 4 bases removed from V and 4 bases from J, the gap between germline ends came to 17 bases. The CDR3 is 15 residues long. Germline V gives CDR1 SNHLY, CDR2 FYNNEI. The CDR3 coding sequence is TGTGCCAGCAGTGCGCGGGTGAGAGCACTATACGAGCAGTACTTC. This sequence encodes CASSARVRALYEQYF.

The rearrangement uses TRBV5-1 and TRBJ2-1, with TRBD1 matching over 10 bases. Germline CDR1 and CDR2: SGHRS and YFSETQ. The V and J ends lost 4 bases and 8 bases, in that order; junction bases with no gene match: 9. This CDR3 spans 15 amino acids. The CDR3 DNA is TGCGCCAGCAGCAAAGGGACAGGGGTCGGGGATGAGCAGTTCTTC. Protein sequence: CASSKGTGVGDEQFF. The full variable domain, rest sourced from reference TRBV5-1 and TRBJ2-1, is KAGVTQTPRYLIKTRGQQVTLSCSPISGHRSVSWYQQTPGQGLQFLFEYFSETQRNKGNFPGRFSGRQFSNSRSEMNVSTLELGDSALYLCASSKGTGVGDEQFFGPGTRLTVL.

The chain links TRBV5-4 to TRBJ2-3; a weak D match, TRBD1 (6 bases). Trimming removed 6 bases from V and 0 bases from J, with 17 bases in between. The CDR3 contains 16 residues. The germline V gene has CDR1 SGHNT and CDR2 YYREEE (reference sequence). CDR3 DNA sequence: TGTGCCAGCAACCCTCAGAGGGGGTCTAGCACAGATACGCAGTATTTT. Its protein product is CASNPQRGSSTDTQYF.

This chain links TRBV2 with TRBJ1-4; 8 bases align to TRBD1. Germline CDR1 and CDR2: SNHLY and FYNNEI. The ends lost 7 bases at V and 10 bases at J; junction bases unmatched: 8. This CDR3 spans 13 amino acids. The CDR3 is CASNGQGRAKLFF. The CDR3 region has the DNA TGTGCCAGCAACGGACAGGGTCGGGCAAAACTGTTTTTT.

This chain uses TRBV19 with TRBJ1-2; no clear D gene. Trimming took off 5 bases at V and 4 bases at J, with 17 bases between the two ends. Germline assignment: CDR1 LNHDA and CDR2 SQIVND (reference sequence). The CDR3 runs to 15 residues. CDR3 DNA: TGTGCCAGTAGTTTCCAACCCCTACCATTCTATGGCTACACCTTC. Protein sequence: CASSFQPLPFYGYTF.

This chain links TRBV29-1 with TRBJ2-7; perhaps TRBD1 as D (6 bases). The CDR3 is 12 residues long. Germline lookup yields CDR1 SQVTM and CDR2 ANQGSEA. Trimming cost V 8 bases and J 4 bases, with 15 bases left between them. In DNA, the CDR3 is TGCAGCATCGGCCTGGGGACATACGAGCAGTACTTC. Its translation: CSIGLGTYEQYF.

The genes are TRBV7-6 and TRBJ2-1; D is ambiguous. Per germline, CDR1 SGHVS and CDR2 FNYEAQ. The CDR3 totals 19 residues. Deletions cut 1 base from V and 0 bases from J, with 19 bases between. This chain's CDR3 is CASSLVSFEEWSSYNEQFF. The CDR3 DNA reads as TGTGCCAGCAGCTTAGTATCCTTTGAAGAGTGGAGCTCCTACAATGAGCAGTTCTTC. The full variable domain, its missing parts supplied by reference TRBV7-6 and TRBJ2-1, is GAGVSQSPRYKVTKRGQDVALRCDPISGHVSLYWYRQALGQGPEFLTYFNYEAQQDKSGLPNDRFSAERPEGSISTLTIQRTEQRDSAMYRCASSLVSFEEWSSYNEQFFGPGTRLTVL.

The V and J genes are TRBV2 and TRBJ2-3, with TRBD1 identical over 8 bases. The germline V gene has CDR1 SNHLY and CDR2 FYNNEI. The CDR3 covers 15 residues. V dropped 4 bases and J dropped 2; count of bases not matched to a gene: 5. The CDR3 sequence: CASSVWTGTTDTQYF. The CDR3 bases are TGTGCCAGCAGTGTATGGACAGGGACCACAGATACGCAGTATTTT.

The chain couples TRBV5-6 to TRBJ1-6, with 10 nucleotides matching TRBD1. Germline lookup yields CDR1 SGHDT and CDR2 YYEEEE. This CDR3 has 15 amino acids. The ends lost 4 bases at V and 7 bases at J; junction bases unmatched: 5. The CDR3 DNA is TGTGCCAGCAGCGTGGGACAGGGGTGGAATTCACCCCTCCACTTT. Protein: CASSVGQGWNSPLHF.

The chain links TRBV27 to TRBJ1-1; weak D call: TRBD1 (5 bases). CDR3 length: 14 residues. Trimming removed 5 bases from V and 4 bases from J, with 14 bases in between. Germline assignment: CDR1 MNHEY and CDR2 SMNVEV (reference sequence). CDR3 region: CASSVQEGLTEAFF. In DNA, the CDR3 is TGTGCCAGCAGTGTCCAGGAGGGGCTCACTGAAGCTTTCTTT.

The chain's CDR3 is CASSLDRGRTPSSYEQYF. Here the CDR3 DNA reads TGTGCCAGCAGCCTAGACAGGGGGCGCACCCCCAGCTCCTACGAGCAGTACTTC. V usage is TRBV14 and J usage is TRBJ2-7, with 10 bases matching TRBD1. From germline, CDR1 is SGHDN and CDR2 FVKESK. Trimming at V came to 4 bases and at J to 0 bases, leaving 12 bases not matched to a gene. The CDR3 has 18 amino acids.

The V gene is TRBV7-2, the J gene TRBJ2-6; D not certain. Looked up from germline, CDR1 is SGHTA and CDR2 is FQGNSA. V lost 6 bases to trimming and J lost 0 bases, with 3 bases between them. This CDR3 is built from 13 residues. The CDR3 nucleotides are TGTGCCAGCAGTTACTCTGGGGCCAACGTCCTGACTTTC. Translated: CASSYSGANVLTF.

The chain has TRBV6-1 and TRBJ1-2; TRBD1 aligns across 8 bases. The ends lost 4 bases at V and 4 bases at J; junction bases unmatched: 17. The germline gives CDR1 MNHNS, CDR2 SASEGT. The CDR3 length is 18 residues. The CDR3 loop is CASSAKTLGMDRAYGYTF. CDR3 DNA sequence: TGTGCCAGCAGTGCCAAGACTTTAGGAATGGACAGGGCCTATGGCTACACCTTC.

This chain connects TRBV10-3 to TRBJ2-7, with D possibly being TRBD1 (5 bases). V lost 3 bases, J lost 0 bases, and 15 bases lay in between. The germline V gene has CDR1 ENHRY and CDR2 SYGVKD. CDR3 length equals 16 residues. CDR3 amino acids: CAISDPGAGNSYEQYF. For the CDR3, the DNA is TGTGCCATCAGTGACCCTGGCGCAGGGAACTCCTACGAGCAGTACTTC.

Here the CDR3 DNA reads TGTGCCAGCAGCAGGGACAGGGGTTATGGCTACACCTTC. Translation gives CASSRDRGYGYTF. This sequence joins TRBV6-5 and TRBJ1-2; 10 bases are shared with TRBD1. Trimming took 6 bases from V and 5 from J; bases not matched to a gene: 3. The CDR3 is 13 residues long. Germline CDR1 is MNHEY and CDR2 is SVGAGI.

A word on this clone: The junction shows a germline mismatch at one end, possibly a read error. The chain carries TRBV6-4 and TRBJ1-2; D gene uncertain. CDR1 is MRHNA, CDR2 SNTAGT, per germline. The CDR3 length is 12 residues. This CDR3 reads CASRKRHPFFNF. CDR3 DNA sequence: TGTGCCAGCAGGAAGAGACACCCCTTCTTTAACTTC.

The chain links TRBV5-1 to TRBJ2-7; TRBD1 matches 8 bases. CDR3 length: 16 amino acids. V dropped 0 bases and J dropped 0; count of bases not matched to a gene: 5. Germline assignment: CDR1 SGHRS and CDR2 YFSETQ. CDR3 in DNA: TGCGCCAGCAGCTTGGAACAGGGGGTTCTCTCCTACGAGCAGTACTTC. This translates into CASSLEQGVLSYEQYF.

V and J are TRBV7-6 and TRBJ1-5; D unresolved. Germline V gene lookup returns CDR1 SGHVS and CDR2 FNYEAQ. V lost 1 base to trimming and J lost 0 bases, with 4 bases between them. This CDR3 comprises 14 residues. This CDR3 reads CASSLDNSNQPQHF. CDR3 DNA sequence: TGTGCCAGCAGCTTAGATAATAGCAATCAGCCCCAGCATTTT.

The chain combines TRBV25-1 with TRBJ2-7; 9 positions agree with TRBD1. Germline values: CDR1 MGHDK, CDR2 SYGVNS. J was trimmed by 6 bases and V by 3 bases; bases with no gene match: 3. This CDR3 is built from 13 residues. The CDR3 DNA reads as TGTGCCAGCAGTGAGGGGACAGGGTCCGAGCAGTACTTC. The encoded protein is CASSEGTGSEQYF.

The chain combines TRBV7-2 with TRBJ1-2; TRBD1 matches 7 bases. CDR1 and CDR2 from the germline V gene are SGHTA and FQGNSA. This CDR3 contains 15 residues. J gave up 4 bases and V 1 base, and 6 bases lay outside the gene matches. The CDR3 here is CASSLEATGLYGYTF. The CDR3 region has the DNA TGTGCCAGCAGCTTAGAGGCGACAGGGCTCTATGGCTACACCTTC.

The V gene is TRBV12-2, the J gene TRBJ1-5. TRBV12-2 has pseudogene status. The CDR3 runs to 17 residues. The CDR3 nucleotides are TGTGCAAGTCGCCGAGGCCCTAAGTCGCCGCAAACTCAGCCCCAGCATTTT. It codes for CASRRGPKSPQTQPQHF.

This chain connects TRBV27 to TRBJ1-6; D is unresolved. Germline lookup yields CDR1 MNHEY and CDR2 SMNVEV (reference sequence). The CDR3 length is 13 residues. The V and J ends lost 6 bases and 6 bases respectively, with 9 bases between them. The CDR3 spells CASRNRGNSPLHF. Written as DNA, the CDR3 is TGTGCCAGCAGAAACCGGGGTAATTCACCCCTCCACTTT.

Concerning this clone: Other DNA sequences in this sample translate to the same CDR3. The DNA of the CDR3 is TGTGCCAGCAGTTTAGCAGGCCCCTATGGCTACACCTTC. This gives the protein CASSLAGPYGYTF. This sequence joins TRBV28 and TRBJ1-2; no reliable D call. There are 13 residues in the CDR3. CDR1 MDHEN and CDR2 SYDVKM come from the germline V gene. The germline V and J ends were trimmed by 2 bases and 4 bases, with 8 bases remaining between them.

V gene TRBV4-3 combines with J gene TRBJ2-3, with TRBD2 matching 9 bases. This CDR3 region has 16 residues. Trimming removed 1 base from V and 4 bases from J; junction bases left unmatched: 6. Germline V CDR1 and CDR2: LGHNA, YSLEER. The CDR3 protein is CASSQGAGGQSDTQYF. The CDR3 nucleotides are TGCGCCAGCAGCCAAGGAGCGGGGGGCCAGTCAGATACGCAGTATTTT.

The V and J genes are TRBV9 and TRBJ2-7; 7 nucleotides match TRBD1. The V gene end was trimmed by 4 bases and the J gene end by 0 bases; junction bases not matched to a gene: 4. CDR1 and CDR2 from the germline V gene are SGDLS and YYNGEE. CDR3 size: 14 residues. CDR3 protein: CASSPTGNSYEQYF. The CDR3 DNA sequence: TGTGCCAGCAGCCCGACAGGGAACTCCTACGAGCAGTACTTC. Together with reference TRBV9 and TRBJ2-7, the CDR3 gives the full variable domain: DSGVTQTPKHLITATGQRVTLRCSPRSGDLSVYWYQQSLDQGLQFLIQYYNGEERAKGNILERFSAQQFPDLHSELNLSSLELGDSALYFCASSPTGNSYEQYFGPGTRLTVT.

The V gene is TRBV6-1, the J gene TRBJ2-7; D gene unclear. Germline CDR1 reads MNHNS; CDR2 reads SASEGT. The CDR3 is 13 residues long. V was shortened by 2 bases and J by 0 bases, with 5 bases between the two germline ends. CDR3 sequence: CASSETVSYEQYF. CDR3 DNA sequence: TGTGCCAGCAGTGAAACGGTCTCCTACGAGCAGTACTTC.

The rearrangement uses TRBV6-1 and TRBJ2-7, with 11 bases that match TRBD1. Germline-derived CDR1 and CDR2 are MNHNS and SASEGT. CDR3 length equals 16 residues. The J segment lost 3 bases and the V segment lost 0 bases, leaving 4 bases of the junction unmatched. CDR3 DNA: TGTGCCAGCAGTGAAGCGTGGGGACAGGGGGTCTACGAGCAGTACTTC. It yields the protein CASSEAWGQGVYEQYF.

The chain combines TRBV9 with TRBJ2-7, with TRBD2 as a possible D gene (7 bases). V dropped 4 bases and J dropped 0 bases, with 17 bases sitting between them. Looked up from germline, CDR1 is SGDLS and CDR2 is YYNGEE. The CDR3 contains 16 residues. CDR3 sequence (DNA): TGTGCCAGCAGCCCCACGGGGGGCCCAAGCTCCTACGAGCAGTACTTC. Its translation is CASSPTGGPSSYEQYF.

V usage is TRBV5-1 and J usage is TRBJ2-2; D might be TRBD2 (5 bases). Germline CDR1 reads SGHRS; CDR2 reads YFSETQ. The CDR3 runs to 16 residues. With 4 bases removed from V and 2 bases from J, the gap between germline ends came to 15 bases. CDR3 coding DNA: TGCGCCAGCAGCGCGGGCACGACCAAAAACACCGGGGAGCTGTTTTTT. Translation gives CASSAGTTKNTGELFF.